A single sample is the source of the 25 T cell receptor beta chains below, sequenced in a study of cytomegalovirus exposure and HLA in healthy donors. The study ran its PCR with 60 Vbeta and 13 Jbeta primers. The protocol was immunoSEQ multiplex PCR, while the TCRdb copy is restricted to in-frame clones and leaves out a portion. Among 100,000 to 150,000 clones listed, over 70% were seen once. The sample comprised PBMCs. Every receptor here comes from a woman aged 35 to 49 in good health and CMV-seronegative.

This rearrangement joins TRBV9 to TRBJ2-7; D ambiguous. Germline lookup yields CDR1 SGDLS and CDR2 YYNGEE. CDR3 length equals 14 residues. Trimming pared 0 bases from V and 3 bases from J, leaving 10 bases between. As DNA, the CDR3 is TGTGCCAGCAGCGTAGGTTCCGGTGGCTACGAGCAGTACTTC. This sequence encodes CASSVGSGGYEQYF.

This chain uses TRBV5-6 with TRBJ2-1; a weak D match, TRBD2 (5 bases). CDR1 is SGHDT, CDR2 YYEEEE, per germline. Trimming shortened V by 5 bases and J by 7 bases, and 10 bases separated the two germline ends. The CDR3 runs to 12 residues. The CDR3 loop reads CASRGSGNEQFF. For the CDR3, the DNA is TGTGCCAGCAGGGGGTCGGGGAATGAGCAGTTCTTC.

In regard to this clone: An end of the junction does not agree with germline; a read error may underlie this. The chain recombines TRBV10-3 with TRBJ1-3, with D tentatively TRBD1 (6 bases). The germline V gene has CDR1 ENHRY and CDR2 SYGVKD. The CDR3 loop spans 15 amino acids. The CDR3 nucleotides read TGTGCCGTCAGTTCCAGGGGAGACTCTGGAAACACCATATATTTT. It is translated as CAVSSRGDSGNTIYF.

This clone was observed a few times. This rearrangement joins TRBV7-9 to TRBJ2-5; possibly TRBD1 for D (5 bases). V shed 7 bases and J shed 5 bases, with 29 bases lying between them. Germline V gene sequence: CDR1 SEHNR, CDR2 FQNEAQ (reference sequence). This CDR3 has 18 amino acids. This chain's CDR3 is CASTTPDKGIVLVETQYF. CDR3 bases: TGTGCCAGCACCACCCCAGACAAGGGGATAGTATTGGTGGAGACCCAGTACTTC.

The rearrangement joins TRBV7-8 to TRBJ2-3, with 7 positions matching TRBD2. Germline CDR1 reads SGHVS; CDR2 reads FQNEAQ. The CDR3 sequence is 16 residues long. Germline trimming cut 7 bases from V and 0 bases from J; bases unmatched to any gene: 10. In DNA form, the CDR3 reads TGTGCCAGCACCCCAAGCCACGGGGGGAGCACAGATACGCAGTATTTT. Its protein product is CASTPSHGGSTDTQYF.

CDR3 nucleotides: TGTGCCAGCAGTTTTCTCCGGGACAGGGCCCATCAGCCCCAGCATTTT. Its translation: CASSFLRDRAHQPQHF. J is TRBJ1-5 and V is TRBV27, with 9 positions matching TRBD1. The CDR3 is 16 amino acids. Germline CDR1 reads MNHEY; CDR2 reads SMNVEV (reference sequence). Losses at the gene ends were 3 bases for V and 5 bases for J; bases not matched to a gene: 8.

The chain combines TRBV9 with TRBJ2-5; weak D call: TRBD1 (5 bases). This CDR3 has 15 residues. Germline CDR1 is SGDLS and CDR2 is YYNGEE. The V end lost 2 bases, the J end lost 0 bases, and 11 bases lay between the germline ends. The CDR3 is CASSVRGHYQETQYF. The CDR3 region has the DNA TGTGCCAGCAGCGTGAGAGGACATTACCAAGAGACCCAGTACTTC.

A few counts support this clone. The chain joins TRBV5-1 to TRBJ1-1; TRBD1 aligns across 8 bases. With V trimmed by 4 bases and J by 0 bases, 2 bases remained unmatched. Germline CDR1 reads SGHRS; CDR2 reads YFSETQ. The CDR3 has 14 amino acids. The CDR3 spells CASSPGQVNTEAFF. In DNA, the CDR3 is TGCGCCAGCAGCCCGGGACAGGTGAACACTGAAGCTTTCTTT.

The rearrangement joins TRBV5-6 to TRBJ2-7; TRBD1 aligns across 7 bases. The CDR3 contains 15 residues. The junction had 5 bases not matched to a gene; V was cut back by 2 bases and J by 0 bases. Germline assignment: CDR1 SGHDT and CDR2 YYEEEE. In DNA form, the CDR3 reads TGTGCCAGCAGCTTCGGGACAGCGAGCTCCTACGAGCAGTACTTC. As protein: CASSFGTASSYEQYF.

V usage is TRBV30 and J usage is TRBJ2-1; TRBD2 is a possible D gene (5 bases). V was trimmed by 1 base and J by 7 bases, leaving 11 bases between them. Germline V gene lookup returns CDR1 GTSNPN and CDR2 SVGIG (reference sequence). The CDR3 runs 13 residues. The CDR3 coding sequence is TGTGCCTGGAGTGCGGTCGGGGAGAATGAGCAGTTCTTC. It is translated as CAWSAVGENEQFF. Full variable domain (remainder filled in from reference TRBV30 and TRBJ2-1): SQTIHQWPATLVQPVGSPLSLECTVEGTSNPNLYWYRQAAGRGLQLLFYSVGIGQISSEVPQNLSASRPQDRQFILSSKKLLLSDSGFYLCAWSAVGENEQFFGPGTRLTVL.

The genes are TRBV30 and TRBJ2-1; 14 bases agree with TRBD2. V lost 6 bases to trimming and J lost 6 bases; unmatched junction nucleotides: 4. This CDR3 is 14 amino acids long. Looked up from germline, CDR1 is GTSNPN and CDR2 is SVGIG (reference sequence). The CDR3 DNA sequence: TGTGCCTGCGGACTAGCGGGGGGCCCCAATGAGCAGTTCTTC. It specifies CACGLAGGPNEQFF.

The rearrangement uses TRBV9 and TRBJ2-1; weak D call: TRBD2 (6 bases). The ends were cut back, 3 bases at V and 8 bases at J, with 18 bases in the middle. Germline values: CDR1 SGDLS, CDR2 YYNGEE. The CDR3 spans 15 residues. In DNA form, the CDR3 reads TGTGCCAGCAGCGAGGGGAGGCGGGTGAAGGATGAGCAGTTCTTC. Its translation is CASSEGRRVKDEQFF.

The CDR3 coding sequence is TGCGCCAGCAGCTTCCAGGGGGACGACACTGAAGCTTTCTTT. Translation: CASSFQGDDTEAFF. This chain joins TRBV5-1 and TRBJ1-1; 7 nucleotides match TRBD1. The germline gives CDR1 SGHRS, CDR2 YFSETQ. The V segment lost 2 bases and the J segment 3 bases; nucleotides outside the gene matches: 4. The CDR3 sequence is 14 residues long.

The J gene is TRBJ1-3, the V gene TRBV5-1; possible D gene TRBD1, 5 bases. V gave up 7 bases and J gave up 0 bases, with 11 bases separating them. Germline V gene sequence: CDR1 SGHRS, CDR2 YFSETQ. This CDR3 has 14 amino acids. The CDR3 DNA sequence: TGCGCCAGCGGGCCGGGGGGCTCTGGAAACACCATATATTTT. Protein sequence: CASGPGGSGNTIYF. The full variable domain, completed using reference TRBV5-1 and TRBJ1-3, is KAGVTQTPRYLIKTRGQQVTLSCSPISGHRSVSWYQQTPGQGLQFLFEYFSETQRNKGNFPGRFSGRQFSNSRSEMNVSTLELGDSALYLCASGPGGSGNTIYFGEGSWLTVV.

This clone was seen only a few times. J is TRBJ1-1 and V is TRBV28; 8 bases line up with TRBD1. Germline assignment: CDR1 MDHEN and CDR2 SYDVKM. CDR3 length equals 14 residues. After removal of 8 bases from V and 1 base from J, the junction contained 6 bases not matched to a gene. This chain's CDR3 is CASLRGQGNTEAFF. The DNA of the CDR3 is TGTGCCAGCCTTAGAGGACAGGGGAACACTGAAGCTTTCTTT.

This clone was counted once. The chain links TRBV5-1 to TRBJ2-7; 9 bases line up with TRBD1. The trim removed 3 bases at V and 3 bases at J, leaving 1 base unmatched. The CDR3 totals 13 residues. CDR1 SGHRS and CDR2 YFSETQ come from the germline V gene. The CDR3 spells CASSSTGGYEQYF. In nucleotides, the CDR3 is TGCGCCAGCAGCTCGACAGGGGGCTACGAGCAGTACTTC.

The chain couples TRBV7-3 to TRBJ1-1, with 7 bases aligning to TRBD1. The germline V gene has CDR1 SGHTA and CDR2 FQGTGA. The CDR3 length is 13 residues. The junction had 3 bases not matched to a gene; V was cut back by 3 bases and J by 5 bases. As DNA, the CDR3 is TGTGCCAGCAGCTTCACAGGGGCAACTGAAGCTTTCTTT. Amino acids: CASSFTGATEAFF.

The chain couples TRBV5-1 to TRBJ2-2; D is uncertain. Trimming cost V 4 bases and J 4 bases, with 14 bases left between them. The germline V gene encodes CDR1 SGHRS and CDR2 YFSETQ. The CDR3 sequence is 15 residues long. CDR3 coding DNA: TGCGCCAGCAGCGCCAGTCCAGCGAGCACCGGGGAGCTGTTTTTT. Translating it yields CASSASPASTGELFF. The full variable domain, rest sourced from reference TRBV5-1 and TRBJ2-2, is KAGVTQTPRYLIKTRGQQVTLSCSPISGHRSVSWYQQTPGQGLQFLFEYFSETQRNKGNFPGRFSGRQFSNSRSEMNVSTLELGDSALYLCASSASPASTGELFFGEGSRLTVL.

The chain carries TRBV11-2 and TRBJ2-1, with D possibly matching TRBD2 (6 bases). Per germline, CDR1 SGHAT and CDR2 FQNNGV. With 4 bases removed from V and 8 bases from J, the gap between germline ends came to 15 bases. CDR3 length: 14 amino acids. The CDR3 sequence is CASSSGDILDEQFF. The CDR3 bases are TGTGCCAGCAGCTCGGGAGACATACTGGATGAGCAGTTCTTC. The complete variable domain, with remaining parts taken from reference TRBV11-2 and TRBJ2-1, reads EAGVAQSPRYKIIEKRQSVAFWCNPISGHATLYWYQQILGQGPKLLIQFQNNGVVDDSQLPKDRFSAERLKGVDSTLKIQPAKLEDSAVYLCASSSGDILDEQFFGPGTRLTVL.

The CDR3 loop reads CASSETPWAGSDTEAFF. The CDR3 DNA is TGTGCCAGCAGCGAAACCCCCTGGGCAGGGTCGGACACTGAAGCTTTCTTT. V and J are TRBV9 and TRBJ1-1; D may be TRBD1 (5 bases). Trimming shortened V by 3 bases and J by 3 bases, and 21 bases separated the two germline ends. CDR1 is SGDLS and CDR2 is YYNGEE in the germline V gene. This CDR3 is built from 17 residues.

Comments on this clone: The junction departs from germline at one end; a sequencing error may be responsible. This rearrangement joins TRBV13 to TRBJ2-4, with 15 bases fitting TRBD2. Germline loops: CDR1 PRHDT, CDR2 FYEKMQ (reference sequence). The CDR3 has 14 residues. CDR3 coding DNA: TGTGCCAGCAGCGAGGGGACTAGCGGGAGGATCGGGGACTTC. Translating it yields CASSEGTSGRIGDF. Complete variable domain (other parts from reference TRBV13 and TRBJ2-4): AAGVIQSPRHLIKEKRETATLKCYPIPRHDTVYWYQQGPGQDPQFLISFYEKMQSDKGSIPDRFSAQQFSDYHSELNMSSLELGDSALYFCASSEGTSGRIGDFGAGTRLSVL.

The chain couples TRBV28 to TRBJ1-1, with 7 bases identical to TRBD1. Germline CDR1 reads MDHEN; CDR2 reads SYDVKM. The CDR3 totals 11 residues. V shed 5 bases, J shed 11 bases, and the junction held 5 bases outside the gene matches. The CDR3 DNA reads TGTGCCAGCAGTCGACAGGGTCTCGCTTTCTTT. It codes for CASSRQGLAFF.

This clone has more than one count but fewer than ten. In DNA form, the CDR3 reads TGTGCCAGCAGCGAAATAGCGGGAGGTTTCGATGAGCAGTTCTTC. Its protein is CASSEIAGGFDEQFF. V gene TRBV28 combines with J gene TRBJ2-1; 10 bases are shared with TRBD2. Germline loops: CDR1 MDHEN, CDR2 SYDVKM. The CDR3 contains 15 residues. Trimming took 6 bases from V and 8 from J; bases not matched to a gene: 10. The entire variable domain, with the rest obtained from reference TRBV28 and TRBJ2-1, is as follows: DVKVTQSSRYLVKRTGEKVFLECVQDMDHENMFWYRQDPGLGLRLIYFSYDVKMKEKGDIPEGYSVSREKKERFSLILESASTNQTSMYLCASSEIAGGFDEQFFGPGTRLTVL.

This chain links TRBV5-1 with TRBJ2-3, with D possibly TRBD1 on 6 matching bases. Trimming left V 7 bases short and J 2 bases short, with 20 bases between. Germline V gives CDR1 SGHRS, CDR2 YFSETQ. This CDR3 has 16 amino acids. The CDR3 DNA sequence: TGCGCCAGCGGCCCCCAGGGGAAACCCTCCACAGATACGCAGTATTTT. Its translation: CASGPQGKPSTDTQYF.

The CDR3 nucleotides are TGTGCCAGCAGTCGACAGGGGCTCGACGAGCAGTACTTC. The encoded protein is CASSRQGLDEQYF. The genes are TRBV28 and TRBJ2-7; 8 bases are a match to TRBD1. The J segment lost 5 bases and the V segment lost 5 bases, leaving 5 bases of the junction unmatched. Per germline, CDR1 MDHEN and CDR2 SYDVKM. The CDR3 has 13 residues. The variable domain in full, completed from reference TRBV28 and TRBJ2-7, reads DVKVTQSSRYLVKRTGEKVFLECVQDMDHENMFWYRQDPGLGLRLIYFSYDVKMKEKGDIPEGYSVSREKKERFSLILESASTNQTSMYLCASSRQGLDEQYFGPGTRLTVT.